One sample yielded the 17 T cell receptor beta chains listed below, sequenced in a study of T cells in localized non-small cell lung cancer. Produced via immunoSEQ multiplex PCR; TCRdb's table is partial and in-frame only. This sample has 25,000 to 30,000 clones, with 70% to 90% found just once. The specimen comprised peripheral blood, sampled before any cancer treatment. The receptor source for this set is a woman aged 18 to 55 with stage I lung adenocarcinoma.

This clone was observed once. The rearrangement joins TRBV2 to TRBJ1-2; 10 bases are shared with TRBD1. From germline, CDR1 is SNHLY and CDR2 FYNNEI. The CDR3 runs to 13 residues. J was trimmed by 4 bases and V by 10 bases; bases with no gene match: 6. The CDR3 DNA sequence: TGTGCCATCCTGACAGGGGGCCTCTATGGCTACACCTTC. Protein sequence: CAILTGGLYGYTF.

This clone was seen just once. The genes are TRBV13 and TRBJ2-1; 7 bases line up with TRBD2. V lost 5 bases, J lost 9 bases, and 13 bases stayed unmatched. This CDR3 contains 15 residues. Looked up from germline, CDR1 is PRHDT and CDR2 is FYEKMQ (reference sequence). The CDR3 is CASSPPGLVGTEQFF. In DNA form, the CDR3 reads TGTGCCAGCAGCCCCCCAGGACTAGTTGGTACTGAGCAGTTCTTC.

This rearrangement joins TRBV11-3 to TRBJ2-7; 12 positions match TRBD2. The V gene end was trimmed by 4 bases and the J gene end by 5 bases; junction bases not matched to a gene: 12. Germline CDR1 and CDR2: SGHNT and YENEEA. CDR3 length: 17 amino acids. The chain's CDR3 is CASSSLQSSGRAHEQYF. The DNA for the CDR3 is TGTGCCAGCAGCTCCTTACAGTCTAGCGGGAGGGCCCACGAGCAGTACTTC.

This chain links TRBV7-9 with TRBJ1-2, with D hard to call. Germline V gene sequence: CDR1 SEHNR, CDR2 FQNEAQ (reference sequence). This CDR3 region has 14 residues. Trimming stripped 4 bases from V and 6 bases from J, with 15 bases between. In DNA, the CDR3 is TGTGCCAGCAGCTCGGTTACGACCGCGGATGGCTACACCTTC. Translated, it gives CASSSVTTADGYTF.

The chain combines TRBV29-1 with TRBJ2-4; no clear D gene. Germline CDR1 and CDR2: SQVTM and ANQGSEA. The V gene lost 4 bases and the J gene lost 1 base, with 11 bases spanning the gap. The CDR3 extends over 14 amino acids. CDR3 region: CSVVEEPAKNIQYF. CDR3 DNA: TGCAGCGTTGTTGAGGAGCCGGCCAAAAACATTCAGTACTTC. Together with reference TRBV29-1 and TRBJ2-4, the CDR3 gives the full variable domain: SAVISQKPSRDICQRGTSLTIQCQVDSQVTMMFWYRQQPGQSLTLIATANQGSEATYESGFVIDKFPISRPNLTFSTLTVSNMSPEDSSIYLCSVVEEPAKNIQYFGAGTRLSVL.

This chain connects TRBV7-3 to TRBJ1-1; D not resolved. There are 13 residues in the CDR3. Trimming took 2 bases from V and 0 from J, leaving 4 bases between them. Germline V lookup: CDR1 SGHTA, CDR2 FQGTGA. The CDR3 region has the DNA TGTGCCAGCAGCTTATACTTGAACACTGAAGCTTTCTTT. Encoded protein: CASSLYLNTEAFF.

This clone has just one count. The V gene is TRBV6-6, the J gene TRBJ1-5, with 10 nucleotides matching TRBD1. The CDR3 runs to 15 residues. Germline lookup yields CDR1 MNHNY and CDR2 SVGAGI (reference sequence). After removal of 6 bases from V and 2 bases from J, the junction contained 4 bases not matched to a gene. The CDR3 here is CASSSGTGGNQPQHF. The DNA of the CDR3 is TGTGCCAGCAGCTCCGGGACAGGGGGCAATCAGCCCCAGCATTTT.

This sequence joins TRBV10-3 and TRBJ2-2; 9 nucleotides align to TRBD1. This CDR3 comprises 18 residues. In germline, CDR1 is ENHRY, CDR2 SYGVKD. V was clipped by 3 bases and J by 2 bases; unmatched bases: 10. As DNA, the CDR3 is TGTGCCATCAGTGACCCCCGCCGGGACAGGGAAAACACCGGGGAGCTGTTTTTT. This gives the protein CAISDPRRDRENTGELFF.

This clone is classed as medium-sized. The V and J genes are TRBV5-6 and TRBJ2-1; no firm D call. CDR1 is SGHDT and CDR2 is YYEEEE in the germline V gene. Deletions cut 0 bases from V and 5 bases from J, with 12 bases between. The CDR3 is 15 amino acids. CDR3 sequence (DNA): TGTGCCAGCAGCTTGGAATCGGGTTCACACAATGAGCAGTTCTTC. It codes for CASSLESGSHNEQFF.

The chain is built from TRBV19 and TRBJ1-5, with 10 bases aligning to TRBD1. V shed 4 bases and J 0 bases; nucleotides not matched to a gene: 9. The germline gives CDR1 LNHDA, CDR2 SQIVND (reference sequence). This CDR3 region has 18 residues. Here the CDR3 reads CASSTRQGAQSSNQPQHF. The CDR3 bases are TGTGCCAGTAGTACCCGACAGGGGGCTCAGTCTAGCAATCAGCCCCAGCATTTT.

This chain joins TRBV27 and TRBJ1-4, with D possibly TRBD1 on 6 matching bases. Trimming removed 4 bases at V and 5 bases at J, with 20 bases between. CDR3 length: 17 amino acids. The germline gives CDR1 MNHEY, CDR2 SMNVEV (reference sequence). CDR3 residues: CASSSIGVSGANEKLFF. Here the CDR3 DNA reads TGTGCCAGCAGTTCCATTGGGGTGTCAGGGGCGAATGAAAAACTGTTTTTT.

CDR3 DNA sequence: TGTGCCTGGAGGCTAAGACGGGGAACTAATTACACCGGGGAGCTGTTTTTT. Translating gives CAWRLRRGTNYTGELFF. The chain has TRBV30 and TRBJ2-2, with D possibly TRBD2 on 5 matching bases. Germline V gene data show CDR1 as GTSNPN and CDR2 as SVGIG (reference sequence). Trimming removed 3 bases at V and 3 bases at J, with 20 bases between. The CDR3 has 17 amino acids.

The chain couples TRBV28 to TRBJ2-1; D may be TRBD1 or TRBD2 (5 bases each). The CDR3 is 12 amino acids. Germline CDR1 MDHEN, CDR2 SYDVKM. Trimming shortened V by 8 bases and J by 6 bases, and 11 bases separated the two germline ends. CDR3 DNA: TGTGCCAGCCGTACCGGGACCAATGAGCAGTTCTTC. This translates into CASRTGTNEQFF.

This chain joins TRBV11-2 and TRBJ1-4; D gene uncertain. The CDR3 consists of 14 residues. Germline CDR1 is SGHAT and CDR2 is FQNNGV. Trimming stripped 4 bases from V and 0 bases from J, with 6 bases between. DNA of the CDR3: TGTGCCAGCAGCTCGTATGCAACTAATGAAAAACTGTTTTTT. This sequence encodes CASSSYATNEKLFF.

This rearrangement joins TRBV18 to TRBJ2-7, with 9 bases lining up with TRBD1. The CDR3 has 14 residues. Germline CDR1 and CDR2: KGHSH and LQKENI. J gave up 4 bases and V 8 bases, and 9 bases lay outside the gene matches. CDR3 nucleotides: TGTGCCAGCCGGTTCCCAGGACAGGGGTACGAGCAGTACTTC. Its translation is CASRFPGQGYEQYF.

The chain carries TRBV30 and TRBJ2-1; the D gene is possibly TRBD2 (6 bases). Per the germline V gene, CDR1 is GTSNPN and CDR2 is SVGIG (reference sequence). V was trimmed by 2 bases and J by 9 bases, leaving 11 bases between them. The CDR3 has 12 amino acids. CDR3 DNA: TGTGCCTGGAGTAAGACTAGGCGTGAGCAGTTCTTC. As protein: CAWSKTRREQFF.

The chain couples TRBV14 to TRBJ2-2; D is ambiguous. This CDR3 is built from 14 residues. The V gene's germline CDR1 is SGHDN and CDR2 FVKESK. Trimming took 1 base from V and 5 from J, leaving 8 bases between them. CDR3 region: CASSQGVTTGELFF. CDR3 DNA sequence: TGTGCCAGCAGCCAAGGGGTCACGACCGGGGAGCTGTTTTTT. Drawing the rest from reference TRBV14 and TRBJ2-2, the complete variable domain is EAGVTQFPSHSVIEKGQTVTLRCDPISGHDNLYWYRRVMGKEIKFLLHFVKESKQDESGMPNNRFLAERTGGTYSTLKVQPAELEDSGVYFCASSQGVTTGELFFGEGSRLTVL.